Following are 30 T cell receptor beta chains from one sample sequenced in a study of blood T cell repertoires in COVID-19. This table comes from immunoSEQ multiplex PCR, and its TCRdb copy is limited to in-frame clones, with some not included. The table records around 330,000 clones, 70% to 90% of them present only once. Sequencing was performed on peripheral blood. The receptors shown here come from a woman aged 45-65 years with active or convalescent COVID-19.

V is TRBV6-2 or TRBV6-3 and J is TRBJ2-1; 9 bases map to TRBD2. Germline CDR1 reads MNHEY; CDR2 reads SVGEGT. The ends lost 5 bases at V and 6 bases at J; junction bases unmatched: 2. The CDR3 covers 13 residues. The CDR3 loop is CASSTTSGNEQFF. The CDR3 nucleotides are TGTGCCAGCAGTACGACTAGCGGCAATGAGCAGTTCTTC.

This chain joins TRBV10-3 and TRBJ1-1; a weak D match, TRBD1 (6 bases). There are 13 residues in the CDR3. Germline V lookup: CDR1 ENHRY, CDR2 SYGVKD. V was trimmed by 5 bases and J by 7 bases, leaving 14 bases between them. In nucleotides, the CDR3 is TGTGCCATCAGTAACGGGGACAAGAGTGAAGCTTTCTTT. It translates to CAISNGDKSEAFF.

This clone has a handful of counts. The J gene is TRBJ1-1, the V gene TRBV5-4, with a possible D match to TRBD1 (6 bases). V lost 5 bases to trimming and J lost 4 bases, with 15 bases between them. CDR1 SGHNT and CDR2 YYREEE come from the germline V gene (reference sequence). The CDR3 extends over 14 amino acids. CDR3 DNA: TGTGCCAGCAGTTCACAGGGAGGGTTCACTGAAGCTTTCTTT. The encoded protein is CASSSQGGFTEAFF.

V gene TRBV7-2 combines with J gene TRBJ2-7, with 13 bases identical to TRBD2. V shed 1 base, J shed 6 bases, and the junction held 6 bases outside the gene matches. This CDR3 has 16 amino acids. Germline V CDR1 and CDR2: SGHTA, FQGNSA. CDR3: CASSLDRTSGRGEQYF. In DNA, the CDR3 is TGTGCCAGCAGCTTAGATAGGACTAGCGGGAGAGGCGAGCAGTACTTC.

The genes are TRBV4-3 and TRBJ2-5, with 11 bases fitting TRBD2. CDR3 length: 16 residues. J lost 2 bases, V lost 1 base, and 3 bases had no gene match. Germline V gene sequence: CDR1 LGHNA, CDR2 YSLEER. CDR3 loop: CASSQVLAGAQETQYF. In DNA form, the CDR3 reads TGCGCCAGCAGCCAAGTACTAGCGGGGGCTCAAGAGACCCAGTACTTC.

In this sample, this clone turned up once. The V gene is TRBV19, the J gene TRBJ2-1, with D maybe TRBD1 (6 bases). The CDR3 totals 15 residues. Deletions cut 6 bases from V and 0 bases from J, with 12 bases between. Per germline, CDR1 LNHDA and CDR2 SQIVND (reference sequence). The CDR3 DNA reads TGTGCCAGTAGCACGGACAGCAGCTCCTACAATGAGCAGTTCTTC. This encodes CASSTDSSSYNEQFF.

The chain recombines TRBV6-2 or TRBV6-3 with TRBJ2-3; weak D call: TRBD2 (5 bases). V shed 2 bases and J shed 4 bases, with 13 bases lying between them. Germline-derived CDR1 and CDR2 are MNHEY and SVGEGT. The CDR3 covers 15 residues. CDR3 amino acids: CASSYGRAGADTQYF. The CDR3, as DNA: TGTGCCAGCAGTTACGGGCGCGCCGGGGCAGATACGCAGTATTTT.

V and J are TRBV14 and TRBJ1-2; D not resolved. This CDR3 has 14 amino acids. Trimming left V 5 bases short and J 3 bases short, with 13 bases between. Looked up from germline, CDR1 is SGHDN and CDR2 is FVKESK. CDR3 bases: TGTGCCAGCAGCTCTCGGACGGGATACTATGGCTACACCTTC. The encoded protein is CASSSRTGYYGYTF.

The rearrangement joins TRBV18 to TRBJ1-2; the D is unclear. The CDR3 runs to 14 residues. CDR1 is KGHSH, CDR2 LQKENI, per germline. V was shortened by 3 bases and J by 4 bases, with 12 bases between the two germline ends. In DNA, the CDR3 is TGTGCCAGCTCACCTGACTCCTACCCCTATGGCTACACCTTC. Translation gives CASSPDSYPYGYTF.

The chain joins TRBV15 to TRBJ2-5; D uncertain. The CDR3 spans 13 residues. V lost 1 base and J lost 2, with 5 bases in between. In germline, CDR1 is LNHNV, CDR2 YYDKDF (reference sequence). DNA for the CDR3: TGTGCCACCAGCAGAGCTCCTCAAGAGACCCAGTACTTC. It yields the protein CATSRAPQETQYF.

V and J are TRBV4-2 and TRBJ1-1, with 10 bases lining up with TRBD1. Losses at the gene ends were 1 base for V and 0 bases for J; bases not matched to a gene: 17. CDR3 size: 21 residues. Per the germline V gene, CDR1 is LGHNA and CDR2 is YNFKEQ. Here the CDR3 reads CASSQGIREDRGGLMNTEAFF. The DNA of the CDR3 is TGTGCCAGCAGCCAAGGGATCCGGGAGGACAGGGGGGGCCTTATGAACACTGAAGCTTTCTTT.

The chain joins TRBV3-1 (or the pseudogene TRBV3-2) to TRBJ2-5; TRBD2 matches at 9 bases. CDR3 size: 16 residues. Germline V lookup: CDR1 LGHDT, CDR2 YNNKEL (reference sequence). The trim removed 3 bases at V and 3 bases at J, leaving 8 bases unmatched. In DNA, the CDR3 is TGTGCCAGCAGCCATATTAGGACTAGCGACAAAGAGACCCAGTACTTC. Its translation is CASSHIRTSDKETQYF.

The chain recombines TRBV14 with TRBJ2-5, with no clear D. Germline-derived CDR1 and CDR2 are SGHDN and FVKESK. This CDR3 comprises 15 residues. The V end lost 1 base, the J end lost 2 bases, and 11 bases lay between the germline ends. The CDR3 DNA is TGTGCCAGCAGCCAAGTTGCCTCCAGTCAAGAGACCCAGTACTTC. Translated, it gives CASSQVASSQETQYF.

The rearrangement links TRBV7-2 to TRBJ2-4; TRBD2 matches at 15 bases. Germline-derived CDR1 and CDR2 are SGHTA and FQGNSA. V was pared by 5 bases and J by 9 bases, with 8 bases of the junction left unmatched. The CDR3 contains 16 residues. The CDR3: CASSTWTSGRAIIQYF. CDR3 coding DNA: TGTGCCAGCAGCACCTGGACTAGCGGGAGGGCCATCATTCAGTACTTC. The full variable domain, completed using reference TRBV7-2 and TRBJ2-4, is GAGVSQSPSNKVTEKGKDVELRCDPISGHTALYWYRQSLGQGLEFLIYFQGNSAPDKSGLPSDRFSAERTGGSVSTLTIQRTQQEDSAVYLCASSTWTSGRAIIQYFGAGTRLSVL.

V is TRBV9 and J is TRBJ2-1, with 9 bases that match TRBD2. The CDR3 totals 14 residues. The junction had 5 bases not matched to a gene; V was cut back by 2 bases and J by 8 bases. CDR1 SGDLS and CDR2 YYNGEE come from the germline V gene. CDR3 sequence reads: CASSVGTSSDEQFF. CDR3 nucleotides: TGTGCCAGCAGCGTCGGGACTAGCAGCGATGAGCAGTTCTTC.

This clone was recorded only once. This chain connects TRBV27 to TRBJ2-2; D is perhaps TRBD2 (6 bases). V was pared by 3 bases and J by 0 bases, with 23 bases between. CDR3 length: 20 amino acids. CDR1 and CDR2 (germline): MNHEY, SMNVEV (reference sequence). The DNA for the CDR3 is TGTGCCAGCAGTTTGATCTTACGGCGGGGCATACCCGCGAACACCGGGGAGCTGTTTTTT. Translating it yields CASSLILRRGIPANTGELFF.

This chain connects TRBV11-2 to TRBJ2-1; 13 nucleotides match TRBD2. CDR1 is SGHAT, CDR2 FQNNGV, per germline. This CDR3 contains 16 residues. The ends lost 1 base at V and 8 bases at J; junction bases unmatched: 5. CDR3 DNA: TGTGCCAGCAGCTTAGTTACTAGCGGGAGGGGCGATGAGCAGTTCTTC. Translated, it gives CASSLVTSGRGDEQFF.

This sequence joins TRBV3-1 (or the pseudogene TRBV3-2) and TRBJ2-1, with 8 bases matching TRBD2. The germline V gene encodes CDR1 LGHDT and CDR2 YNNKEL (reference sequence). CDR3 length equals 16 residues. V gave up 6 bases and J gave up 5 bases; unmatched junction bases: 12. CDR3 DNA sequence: TGTGCCAGCAGTCGAACTAGTATAGCGGGGAACAATGAGCAGTTCTTC. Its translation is CASSRTSIAGNNEQFF.

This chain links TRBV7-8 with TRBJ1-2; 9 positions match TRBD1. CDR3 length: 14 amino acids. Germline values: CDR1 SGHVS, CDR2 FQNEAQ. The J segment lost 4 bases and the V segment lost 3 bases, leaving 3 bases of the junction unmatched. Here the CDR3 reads CASSLGTGPYGYTF. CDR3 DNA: TGTGCCAGCAGCTTGGGGACAGGGCCCTATGGCTACACCTTC. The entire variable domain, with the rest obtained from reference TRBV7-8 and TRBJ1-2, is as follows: GAGVSQSPRYKVAKRGQDVALRCDPISGHVSLFWYQQALGQGPEFLTYFQNEAQLDKSGLPSDRFFAERPEGSVSTLKIQRTQQEDSAVYLCASSLGTGPYGYTFGSGTRLTVV.

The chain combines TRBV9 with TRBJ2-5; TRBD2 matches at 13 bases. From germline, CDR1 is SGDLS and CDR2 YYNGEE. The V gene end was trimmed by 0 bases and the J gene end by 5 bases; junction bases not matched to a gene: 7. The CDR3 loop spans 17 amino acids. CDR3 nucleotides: TGTGCCAGCAGCGTAGGAGGGAGACTAGCGGGGGGTGAGACCCAGTACTTC. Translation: CASSVGGRLAGGETQYF.

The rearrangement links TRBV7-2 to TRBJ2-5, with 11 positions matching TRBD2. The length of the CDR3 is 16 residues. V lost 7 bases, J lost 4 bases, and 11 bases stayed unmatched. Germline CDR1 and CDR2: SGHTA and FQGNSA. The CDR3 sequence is CASTPRPTSGVETQYF. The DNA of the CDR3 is TGTGCCAGCACTCCTCGTCCGACTAGCGGGGTAGAGACCCAGTACTTC.

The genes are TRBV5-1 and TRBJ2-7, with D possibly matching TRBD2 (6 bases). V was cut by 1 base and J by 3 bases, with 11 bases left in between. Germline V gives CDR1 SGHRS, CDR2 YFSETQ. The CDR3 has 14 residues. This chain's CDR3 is CASSLSGDNYEQYF. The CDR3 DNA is TGCGCCAGCAGCTTGTCGGGGGATAACTACGAGCAGTACTTC.

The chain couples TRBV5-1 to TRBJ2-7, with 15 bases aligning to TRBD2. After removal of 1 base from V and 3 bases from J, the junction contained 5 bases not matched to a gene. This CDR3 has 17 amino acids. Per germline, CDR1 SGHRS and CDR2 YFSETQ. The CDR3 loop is CASSLTRTSGRGYEQYF. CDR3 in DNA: TGCGCCAGCAGCTTGACACGGACTAGCGGGAGGGGCTACGAGCAGTACTTC.

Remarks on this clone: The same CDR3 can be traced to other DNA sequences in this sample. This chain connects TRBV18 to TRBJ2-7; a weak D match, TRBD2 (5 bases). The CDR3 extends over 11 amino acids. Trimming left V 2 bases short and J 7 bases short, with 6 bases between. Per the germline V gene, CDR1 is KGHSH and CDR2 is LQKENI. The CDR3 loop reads CASSPGGEQYF. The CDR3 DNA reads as TGTGCCAGCTCACCAGGCGGGGAGCAGTACTTC.

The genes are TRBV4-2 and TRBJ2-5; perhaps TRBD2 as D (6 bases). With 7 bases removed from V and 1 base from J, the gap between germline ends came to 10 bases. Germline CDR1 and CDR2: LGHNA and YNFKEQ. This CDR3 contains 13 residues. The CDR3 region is CASTGGIQETQYF. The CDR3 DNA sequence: TGTGCCAGCACCGGAGGGATCCAAGAGACCCAGTACTTC.

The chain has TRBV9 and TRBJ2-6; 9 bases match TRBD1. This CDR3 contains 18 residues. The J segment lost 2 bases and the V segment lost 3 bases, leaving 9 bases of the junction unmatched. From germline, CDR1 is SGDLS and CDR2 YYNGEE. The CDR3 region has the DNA TGTGCCAGCAGCGGACCGGGACAGGGTGGACCTGGGGCCAACGTCCTGACTTTC. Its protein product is CASSGPGQGGPGANVLTF. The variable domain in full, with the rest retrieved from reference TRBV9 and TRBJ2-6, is DSGVTQTPKHLITATGQRVTLRCSPRSGDLSVYWYQQSLDQGLQFLIQYYNGEERAKGNILERFSAQQFPDLHSELNLSSLELGDSALYFCASSGPGQGGPGANVLTFGAGSRLTVL.

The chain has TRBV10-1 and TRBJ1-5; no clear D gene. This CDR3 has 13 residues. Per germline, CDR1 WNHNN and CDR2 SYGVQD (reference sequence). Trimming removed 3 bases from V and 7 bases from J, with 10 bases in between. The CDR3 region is CASSDRGKQPQHF. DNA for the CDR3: TGCGCCAGCAGTGACCGGGGAAAGCAGCCCCAGCATTTT.

This chain's CDR3 is CASSQGEPTDTQYF. The CDR3 coding sequence is TGCGCCAGCAGTCAGGGGGAGCCCACAGATACGCAGTATTTT. This sequence joins TRBV5-1 and TRBJ2-3, with 7 bases aligning to TRBD1. V gave up 5 bases and J gave up 2 bases; unmatched junction bases: 5. The CDR3 extends over 14 amino acids. Germline V gene lookup returns CDR1 SGHRS and CDR2 YFSETQ.

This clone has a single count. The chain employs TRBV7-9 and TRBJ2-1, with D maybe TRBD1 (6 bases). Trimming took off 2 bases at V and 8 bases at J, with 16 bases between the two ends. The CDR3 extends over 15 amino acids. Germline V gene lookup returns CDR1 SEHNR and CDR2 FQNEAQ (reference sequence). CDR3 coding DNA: TGTGCCAGCAGCTTACCCGCAGGGGACGTTGATGAGCAGTTCTTC. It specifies CASSLPAGDVDEQFF.

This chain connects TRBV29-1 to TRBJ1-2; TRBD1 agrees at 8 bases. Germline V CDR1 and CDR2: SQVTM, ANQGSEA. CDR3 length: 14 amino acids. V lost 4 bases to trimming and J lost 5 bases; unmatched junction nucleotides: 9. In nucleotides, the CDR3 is TGCAGCGTTGTTGGCGGGACAGGTGTATATGGCTACACCTTC. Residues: CSVVGGTGVYGYTF. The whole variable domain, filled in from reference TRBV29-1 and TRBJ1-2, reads SAVISQKPSRDICQRGTSLTIQCQVDSQVTMMFWYRQQPGQSLTLIATANQGSEATYESGFVIDKFPISRPNLTFSTLTVSNMSPEDSSIYLCSVVGGTGVYGYTFGSGTRLTVV.